This TCR beta chain was profiled in a study of CD8 T cells in Susac syndrome. Random hexamers were used to reverse transcribe roughly 0.5 to 1 ug of RNA. TCRdb reanalysed the immunoSEQ multiplex PCR reads using MiXCR and keeps one entry per CDR3 protein. The data hold some 100,000 distinct CDR3 sequences, with 85% to 95% observed a single time. The CDR3 is 13 amino acids. Per germline, CDR1 GTSNPN and CDR2 SVGIG (reference sequence). V dropped 6 bases and J dropped 4 bases, with 15 bases sitting between them. Material: CD4+ T cells from PBMCs. This receptor was identified in a human donor with multiple sclerosis. The rearrangement uses TRBV30 and TRBJ1-2; D gene unclear. CDR3 nucleotides: TGTGCCTGCCATCGAGGGAGGTTCTATGGCTACACCTTC. Protein: CACHRGRFYGYTF.